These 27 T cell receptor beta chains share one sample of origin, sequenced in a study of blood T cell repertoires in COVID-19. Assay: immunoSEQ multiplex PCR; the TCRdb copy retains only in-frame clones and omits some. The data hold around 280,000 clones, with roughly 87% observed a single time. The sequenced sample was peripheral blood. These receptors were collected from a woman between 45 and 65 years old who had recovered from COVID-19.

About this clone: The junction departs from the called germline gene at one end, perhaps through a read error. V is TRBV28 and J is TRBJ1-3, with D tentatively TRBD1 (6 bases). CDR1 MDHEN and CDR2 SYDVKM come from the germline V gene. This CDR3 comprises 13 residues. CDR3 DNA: TGTGCCAGCAGCCCGAGGACAGCCTCTCCCTTTTTTTTT. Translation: CASSPRTASPFFF.

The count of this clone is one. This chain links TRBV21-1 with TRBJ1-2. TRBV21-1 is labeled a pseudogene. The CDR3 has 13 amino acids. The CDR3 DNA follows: TGTGCCAGCAGCAAAGTCCTCTACTATGGCTACACCTTC. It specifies CASSKVLYYGYTF.

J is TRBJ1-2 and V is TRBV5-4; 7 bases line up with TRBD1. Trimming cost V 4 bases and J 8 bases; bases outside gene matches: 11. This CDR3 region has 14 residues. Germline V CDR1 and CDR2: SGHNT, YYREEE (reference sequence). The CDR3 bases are TGTGCCAGCAGCAAAATTGACAGGGCAGGGGGCTACACCTTC. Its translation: CASSKIDRAGGYTF.

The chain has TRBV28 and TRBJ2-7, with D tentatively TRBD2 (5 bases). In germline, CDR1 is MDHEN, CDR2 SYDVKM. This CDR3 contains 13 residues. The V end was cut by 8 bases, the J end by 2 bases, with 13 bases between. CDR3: CASCRGGAYEQYF. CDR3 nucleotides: TGTGCCAGCTGTCGGGGTGGAGCCTACGAGCAGTACTTC. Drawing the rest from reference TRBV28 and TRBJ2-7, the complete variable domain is DVKVTQSSRYLVKRTGEKVFLECVQDMDHENMFWYRQDPGLGLRLIYFSYDVKMKEKGDIPEGYSVSREKKERFSLILESASTNQTSMYLCASCRGGAYEQYFGPGTRLTVT.

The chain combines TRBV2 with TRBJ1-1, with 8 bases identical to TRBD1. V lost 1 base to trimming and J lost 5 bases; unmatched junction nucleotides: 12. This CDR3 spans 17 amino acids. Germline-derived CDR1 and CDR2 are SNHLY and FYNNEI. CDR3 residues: CASSEEVGHRGMTEAFF. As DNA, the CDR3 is TGTGCCAGCAGTGAAGAAGTAGGCCACAGGGGGATGACTGAAGCTTTCTTT.

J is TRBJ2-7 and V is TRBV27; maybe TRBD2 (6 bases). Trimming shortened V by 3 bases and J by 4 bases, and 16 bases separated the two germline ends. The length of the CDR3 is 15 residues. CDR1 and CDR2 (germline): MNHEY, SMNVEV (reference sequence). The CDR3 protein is CASSLLGGASYEQYF. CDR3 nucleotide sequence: TGTGCCAGCAGTTTGCTTGGCGGGGCCTCGTACGAGCAGTACTTC.

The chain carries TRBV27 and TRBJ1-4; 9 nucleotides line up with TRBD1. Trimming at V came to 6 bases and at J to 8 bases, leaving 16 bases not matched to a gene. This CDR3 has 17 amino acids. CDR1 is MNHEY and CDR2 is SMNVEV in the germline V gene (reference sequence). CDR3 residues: CASSTGGAASSREKLFF. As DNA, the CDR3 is TGTGCCAGCAGCACAGGGGGCGCAGCGTCTTCTAGAGAAAAACTGTTTTTT.

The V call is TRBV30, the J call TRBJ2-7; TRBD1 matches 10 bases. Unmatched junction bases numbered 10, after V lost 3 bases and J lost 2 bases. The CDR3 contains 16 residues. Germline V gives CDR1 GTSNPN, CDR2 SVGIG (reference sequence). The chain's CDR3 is CAWSPRSGQGTYEQYF. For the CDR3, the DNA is TGTGCCTGGAGCCCGAGGTCGGGACAGGGGACCTACGAGCAGTACTTC. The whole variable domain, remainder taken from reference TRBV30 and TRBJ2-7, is SQTIHQWPATLVQPVGSPLSLECTVEGTSNPNLYWYRQAAGRGLQLLFYSVGIGQISSEVPQNLSASRPQDRQFILSSKKLLLSDSGFYLCAWSPRSGQGTYEQYFGPGTRLTVT.

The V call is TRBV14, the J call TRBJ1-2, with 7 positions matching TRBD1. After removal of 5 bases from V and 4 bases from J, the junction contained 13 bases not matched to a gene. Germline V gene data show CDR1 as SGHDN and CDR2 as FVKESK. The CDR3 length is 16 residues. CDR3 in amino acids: CASSGTARGISYGYTF. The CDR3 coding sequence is TGTGCCAGCAGCGGGACAGCAAGGGGCATTAGCTATGGCTACACCTTC.

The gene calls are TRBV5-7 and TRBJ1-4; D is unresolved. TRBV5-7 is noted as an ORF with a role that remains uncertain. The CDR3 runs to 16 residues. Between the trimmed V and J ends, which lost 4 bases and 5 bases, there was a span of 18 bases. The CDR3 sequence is CASSPAGRAENEKLFF. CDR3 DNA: TGTGCCAGCAGCCCGGCCGGGCGGGCTGAGAATGAAAAACTGTTTTTT.

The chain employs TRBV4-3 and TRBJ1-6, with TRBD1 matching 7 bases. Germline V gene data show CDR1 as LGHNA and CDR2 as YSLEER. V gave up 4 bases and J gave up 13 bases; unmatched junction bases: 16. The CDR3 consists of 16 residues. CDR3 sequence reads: CASSPSRDSHLRPLHF. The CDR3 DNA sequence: TGCGCCAGCAGCCCATCCCGGGACAGCCACCTAAGGCCCCTCCACTTT.

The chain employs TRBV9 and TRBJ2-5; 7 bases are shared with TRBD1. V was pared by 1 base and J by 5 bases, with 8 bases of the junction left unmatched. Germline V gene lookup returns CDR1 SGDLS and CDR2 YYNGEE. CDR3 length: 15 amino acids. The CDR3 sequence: CASSVSTGLRETQYF. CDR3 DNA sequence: TGTGCCAGCAGCGTATCGACAGGGCTGCGGGAGACCCAGTACTTC.

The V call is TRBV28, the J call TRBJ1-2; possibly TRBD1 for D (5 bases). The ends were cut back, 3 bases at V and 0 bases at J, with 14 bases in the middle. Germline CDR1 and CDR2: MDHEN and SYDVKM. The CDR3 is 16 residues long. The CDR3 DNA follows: TGTGCCAGCAGTTTCGCCAGGGTAGGCGCTAACTATGGCTACACCTTC. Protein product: CASSFARVGANYGYTF.

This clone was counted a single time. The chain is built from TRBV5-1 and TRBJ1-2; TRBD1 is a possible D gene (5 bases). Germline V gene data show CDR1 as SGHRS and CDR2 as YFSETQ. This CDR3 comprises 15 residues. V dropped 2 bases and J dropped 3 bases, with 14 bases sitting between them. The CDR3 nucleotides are TGCGCCAGCAGCTTCGGTCTAGGGGCGGACTATGGCTACACCTTC. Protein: CASSFGLGADYGYTF.

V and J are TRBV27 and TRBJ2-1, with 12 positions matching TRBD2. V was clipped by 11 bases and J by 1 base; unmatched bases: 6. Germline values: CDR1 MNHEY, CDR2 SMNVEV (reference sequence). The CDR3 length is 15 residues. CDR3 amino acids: CASRGTSGSYNEQFF. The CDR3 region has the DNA TGTGCCTCCAGGGGGACTAGCGGGTCCTACAATGAGCAGTTCTTC.

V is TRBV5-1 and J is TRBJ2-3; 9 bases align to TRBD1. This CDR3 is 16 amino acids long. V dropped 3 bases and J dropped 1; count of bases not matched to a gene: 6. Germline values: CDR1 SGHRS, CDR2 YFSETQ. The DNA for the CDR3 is TGCGCCAGCAGCTCCGGGACAGGGCTAGGCACAGATACGCAGTATTTT. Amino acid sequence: CASSSGTGLGTDTQYF. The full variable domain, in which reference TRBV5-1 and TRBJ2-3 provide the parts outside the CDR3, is KAGVTQTPRYLIKTRGQQVTLSCSPISGHRSVSWYQQTPGQGLQFLFEYFSETQRNKGNFPGRFSGRQFSNSRSEMNVSTLELGDSALYLCASSSGTGLGTDTQYFGPGTRLTVL.

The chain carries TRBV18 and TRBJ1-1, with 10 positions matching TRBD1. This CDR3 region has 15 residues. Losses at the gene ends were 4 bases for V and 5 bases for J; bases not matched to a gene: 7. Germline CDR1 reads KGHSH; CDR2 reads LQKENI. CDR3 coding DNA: TGTGCCAGCTCACTGTCCCGGGACAGGGGAACTGAAGCTTTCTTT. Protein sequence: CASSLSRDRGTEAFF.

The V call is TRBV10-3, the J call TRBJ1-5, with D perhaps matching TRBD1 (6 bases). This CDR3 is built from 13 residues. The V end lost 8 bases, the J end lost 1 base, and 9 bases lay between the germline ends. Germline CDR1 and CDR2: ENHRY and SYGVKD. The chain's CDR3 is CAIAGESNQPQHF. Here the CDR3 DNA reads TGTGCCATCGCAGGGGAAAGCAATCAGCCCCAGCATTTT.

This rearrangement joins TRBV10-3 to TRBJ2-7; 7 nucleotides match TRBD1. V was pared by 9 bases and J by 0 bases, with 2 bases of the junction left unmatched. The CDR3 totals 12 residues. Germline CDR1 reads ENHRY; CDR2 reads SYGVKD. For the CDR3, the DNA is TGTGCCATTGGGGACAGCTCCTACGAGCAGTACTTC. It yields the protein CAIGDSSYEQYF.

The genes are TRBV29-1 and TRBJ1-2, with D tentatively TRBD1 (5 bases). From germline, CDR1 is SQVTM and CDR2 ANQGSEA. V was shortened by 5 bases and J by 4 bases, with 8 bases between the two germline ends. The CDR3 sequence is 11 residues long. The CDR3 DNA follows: TGCAGCGTTCCCCAGGGCTATGGCTACACCTTC. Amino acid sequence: CSVPQGYGYTF.

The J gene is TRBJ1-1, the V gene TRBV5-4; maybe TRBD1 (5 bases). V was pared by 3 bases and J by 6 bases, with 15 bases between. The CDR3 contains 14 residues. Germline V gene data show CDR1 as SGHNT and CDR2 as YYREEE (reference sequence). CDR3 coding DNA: TGTGCCAGCAGCTCCGGGACGGACTACGCTGAAGCTTTCTTT. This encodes CASSSGTDYAEAFF.

The CDR3 sequence: CASSVFPEPTEEKLFF. The CDR3 nucleotides are TGTGCCAGCAGCGTTTTTCCAGAACCCACGGAGGAAAAACTGTTTTTT. The rearrangement links TRBV9 to TRBJ1-4; the D is unclear. V lost 2 bases and J lost 8, with 19 bases in between. Germline V CDR1 and CDR2: SGDLS, YYNGEE. The CDR3 contains 16 residues.

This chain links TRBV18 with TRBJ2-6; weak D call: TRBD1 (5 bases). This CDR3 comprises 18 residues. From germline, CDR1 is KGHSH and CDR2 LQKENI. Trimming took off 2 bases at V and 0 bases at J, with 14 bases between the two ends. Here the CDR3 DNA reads TGTGCCAGCTCACCAAGACAGCCCCAGGGCTCTGGGGCCAACGTCCTGACTTTC. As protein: CASSPRQPQGSGANVLTF.

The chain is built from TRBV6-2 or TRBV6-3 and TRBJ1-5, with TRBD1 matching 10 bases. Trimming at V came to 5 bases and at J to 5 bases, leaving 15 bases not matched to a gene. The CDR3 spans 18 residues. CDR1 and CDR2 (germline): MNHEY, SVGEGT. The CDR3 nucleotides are TGTGCCAGCAGTCTAATTTTAGGGACAGGGGAGGTCGATCAGCCCCAGCATTTT. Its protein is CASSLILGTGEVDQPQHF.

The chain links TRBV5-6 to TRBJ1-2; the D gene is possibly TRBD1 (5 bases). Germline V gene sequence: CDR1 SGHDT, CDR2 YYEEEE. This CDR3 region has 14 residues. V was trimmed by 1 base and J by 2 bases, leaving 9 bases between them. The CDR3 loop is CASSLPGKNYGYTF. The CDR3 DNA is TGTGCCAGCAGCTTGCCAGGGAAGAACTATGGCTACACCTTC. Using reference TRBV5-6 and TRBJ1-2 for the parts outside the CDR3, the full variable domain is DAGVTQSPTHLIKTRGQQVTLRCSPKSGHDTVSWYQQALGQGPQFIFQYYEEEERQRGNFPDRFSGHQFPNYSSELNVNALLLGDSALYLCASSLPGKNYGYTFGSGTRLTVV.

CDR3: CASGGDGTSSDTQYF. The CDR3, as DNA: TGCGCCAGCGGGGGGGACGGGACTAGCTCAGATACGCAGTATTTT. V is TRBV5-1 and J is TRBJ2-3, with 9 bases that match TRBD2. The V and J ends lost 7 bases and 4 bases, in that order; junction bases with no gene match: 10. Looked up from germline, CDR1 is SGHRS and CDR2 is YFSETQ. There are 15 residues in the CDR3.

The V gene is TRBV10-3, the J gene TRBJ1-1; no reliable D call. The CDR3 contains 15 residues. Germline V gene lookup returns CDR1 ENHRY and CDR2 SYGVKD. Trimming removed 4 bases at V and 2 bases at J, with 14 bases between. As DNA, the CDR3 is TGTGCCATCAGTGGCGCGGGAAGTGGCAACACTGAAGCTTTCTTT. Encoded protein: CAISGAGSGNTEAFF.